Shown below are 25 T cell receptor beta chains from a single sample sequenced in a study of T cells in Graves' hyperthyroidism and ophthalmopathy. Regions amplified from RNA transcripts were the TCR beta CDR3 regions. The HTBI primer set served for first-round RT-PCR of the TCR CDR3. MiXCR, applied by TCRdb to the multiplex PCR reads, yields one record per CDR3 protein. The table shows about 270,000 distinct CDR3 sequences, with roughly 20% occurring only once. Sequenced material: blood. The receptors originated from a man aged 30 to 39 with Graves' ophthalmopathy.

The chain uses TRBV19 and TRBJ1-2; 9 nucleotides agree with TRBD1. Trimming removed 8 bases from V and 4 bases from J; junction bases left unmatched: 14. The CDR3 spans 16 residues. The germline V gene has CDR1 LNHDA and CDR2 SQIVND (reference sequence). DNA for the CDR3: TGTGCCAGTCAAAACAGGGGGCGTTTTGGTGGCTATGGCTACACCTTC. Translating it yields CASQNRGRFGGYGYTF.

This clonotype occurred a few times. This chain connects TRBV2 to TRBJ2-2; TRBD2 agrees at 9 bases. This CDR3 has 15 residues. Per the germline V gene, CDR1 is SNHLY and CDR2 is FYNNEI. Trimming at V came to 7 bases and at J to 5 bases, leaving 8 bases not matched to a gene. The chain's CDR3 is CASTVAGVKTGELFF. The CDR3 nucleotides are TGTGCCAGCACCGTAGCGGGAGTAAAGACCGGGGAGCTGTTTTTT. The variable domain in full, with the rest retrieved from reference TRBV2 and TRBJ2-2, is EPEVTQTPSHQVTQMGQEVILRCVPISNHLYFYWYRQILGQKVEFLVSFYNNEISEKSEIFDDQFSVERPDGSNFTLKIRSTKLEDSAMYFCASTVAGVKTGELFFGEGSRLTVL.

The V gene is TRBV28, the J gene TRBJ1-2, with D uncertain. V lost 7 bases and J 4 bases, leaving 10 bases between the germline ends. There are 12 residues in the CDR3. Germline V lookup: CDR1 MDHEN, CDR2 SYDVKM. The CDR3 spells CASKTAPYGYTF. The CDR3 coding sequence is TGTGCCAGCAAAACGGCCCCCTATGGCTACACCTTC.

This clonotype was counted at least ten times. The CDR3 loop is CASSLTDGYEQYF. CDR3 DNA sequence: TGTGCCAGCAGTTTAACGGACGGCTACGAGCAGTACTTC. The chain is built from TRBV12-3 or TRBV12-4 and TRBJ2-7; D is ambiguous. Trimming removed 2 bases at V and 3 bases at J, with 8 bases between. CDR3 length: 13 amino acids.

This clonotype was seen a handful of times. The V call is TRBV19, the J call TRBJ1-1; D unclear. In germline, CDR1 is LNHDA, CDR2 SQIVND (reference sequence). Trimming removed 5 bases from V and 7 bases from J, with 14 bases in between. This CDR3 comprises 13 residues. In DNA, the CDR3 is TGTGCCAGTAGTCCCCCGCCTTTGAGTGAAGCTTTCTTT. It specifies CASSPPPLSEAFF.

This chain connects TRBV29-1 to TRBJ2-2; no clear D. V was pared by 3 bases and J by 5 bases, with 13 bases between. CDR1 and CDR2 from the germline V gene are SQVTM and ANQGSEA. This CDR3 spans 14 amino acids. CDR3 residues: CSVELLWRTGELFF. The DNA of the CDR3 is TGCAGCGTTGAGTTACTCTGGCGAACCGGGGAGCTGTTTTTT.

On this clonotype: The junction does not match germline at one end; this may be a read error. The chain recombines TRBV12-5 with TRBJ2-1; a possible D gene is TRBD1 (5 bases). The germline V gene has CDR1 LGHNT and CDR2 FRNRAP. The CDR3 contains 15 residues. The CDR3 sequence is CASGFLPGSYSEQFF. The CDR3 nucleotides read TGTGCTAGTGGTTTCCTGCCAGGGTCCTACAGTGAGCAGTTCTTC.

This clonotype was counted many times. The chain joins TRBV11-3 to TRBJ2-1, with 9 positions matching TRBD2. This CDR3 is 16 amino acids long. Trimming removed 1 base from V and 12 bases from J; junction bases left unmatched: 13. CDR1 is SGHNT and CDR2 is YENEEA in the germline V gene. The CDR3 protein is CASSLGGTSPVARQFF. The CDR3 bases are TGTGCCAGCAGCTTAGGCGGGACTAGCCCTGTGGCGCGGCAGTTCTTC.

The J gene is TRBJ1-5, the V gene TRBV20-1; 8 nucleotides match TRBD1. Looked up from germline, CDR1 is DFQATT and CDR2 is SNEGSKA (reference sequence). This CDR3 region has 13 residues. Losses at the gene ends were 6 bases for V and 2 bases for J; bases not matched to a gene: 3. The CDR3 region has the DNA TGCAGTGCCAAGGGACAGGGCAATCAGCCCCAGCATTTT. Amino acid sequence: CSAKGQGNQPQHF.

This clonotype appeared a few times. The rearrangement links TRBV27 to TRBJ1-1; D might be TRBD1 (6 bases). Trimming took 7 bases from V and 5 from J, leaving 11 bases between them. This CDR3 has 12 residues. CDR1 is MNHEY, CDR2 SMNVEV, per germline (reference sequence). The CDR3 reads CASTRGGTEAFF. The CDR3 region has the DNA TGTGCCAGCACCAGAGGGGGGACTGAAGCTTTCTTT.

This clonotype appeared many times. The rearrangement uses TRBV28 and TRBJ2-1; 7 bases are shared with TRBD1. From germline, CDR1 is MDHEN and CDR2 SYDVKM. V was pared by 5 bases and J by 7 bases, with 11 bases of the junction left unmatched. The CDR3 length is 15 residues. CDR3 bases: TGTGCCAGCAGTGTATCGACAGGGCGAGGTAATGAGCAGTTCTTC. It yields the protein CASSVSTGRGNEQFF.

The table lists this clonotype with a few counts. The CDR3 coding sequence is TGTGCCAGCAGCTTAGGTGTCATCTACGAGCAGTACTTC. Its protein is CASSLGVIYEQYF. This rearrangement joins TRBV7-9 to TRBJ2-7; D unresolved. Germline V gene data show CDR1 as SEHNR and CDR2 as FQNEAQ (reference sequence). This CDR3 has 13 residues. V lost 1 base and J 3 bases, leaving 7 bases between the germline ends. The full variable domain, in which reference TRBV7-9 and TRBJ2-7 provide the parts outside the CDR3, is DTGVSQNPRHKITKRGQNVTFRCDPISEHNRLYWYRQTLGQGPEFLTYFQNEAQLEKSRLLSDRFSAERPKGSFSTLEIQRTEQGDSAMYLCASSLGVIYEQYFGPGTRLTVT.

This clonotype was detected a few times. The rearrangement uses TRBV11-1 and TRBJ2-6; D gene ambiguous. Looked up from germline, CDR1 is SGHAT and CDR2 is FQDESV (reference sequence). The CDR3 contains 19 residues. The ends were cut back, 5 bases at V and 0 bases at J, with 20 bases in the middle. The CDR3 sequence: CASSPRWLRRASGANVLTF. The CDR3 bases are TGTGCCAGCAGCCCCCGTTGGCTTCGAAGGGCCTCTGGGGCCAACGTCCTGACTTTC. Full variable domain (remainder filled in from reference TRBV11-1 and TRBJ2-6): EAEVAQSPRYKITEKSQAVAFWCDPISGHATLYWYRQILGQGPELLVQFQDESVVDDSQLPKDRFSAERLKGVDSTLKIQPAELGDSAMYLCASSPRWLRRASGANVLTFGAGSRLTVL.

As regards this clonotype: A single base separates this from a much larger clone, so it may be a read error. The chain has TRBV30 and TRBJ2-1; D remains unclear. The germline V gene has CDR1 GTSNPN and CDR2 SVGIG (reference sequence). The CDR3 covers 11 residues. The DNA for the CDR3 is TGTGCCTGGAGTTCGGTTAATGAGCAGCTCTTC. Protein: CAWSSVNEQLF.

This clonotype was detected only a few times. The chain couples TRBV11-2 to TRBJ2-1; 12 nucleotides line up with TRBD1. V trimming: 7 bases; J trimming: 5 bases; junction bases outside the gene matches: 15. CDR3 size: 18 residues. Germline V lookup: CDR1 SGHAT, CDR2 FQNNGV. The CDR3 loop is CASTSRGQGANRNNEQFF. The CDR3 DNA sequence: TGTGCCAGCACCTCCCGGGGACAGGGGGCGAATCGTAACAATGAGCAGTTCTTC.

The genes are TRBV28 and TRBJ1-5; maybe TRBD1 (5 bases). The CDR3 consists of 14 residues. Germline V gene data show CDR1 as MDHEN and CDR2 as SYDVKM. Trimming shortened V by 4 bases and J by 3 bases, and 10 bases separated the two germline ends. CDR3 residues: CASSSTVNNQPQHF. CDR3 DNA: TGTGCCAGCAGTTCGACAGTGAACAATCAGCCCCAGCATTTT.

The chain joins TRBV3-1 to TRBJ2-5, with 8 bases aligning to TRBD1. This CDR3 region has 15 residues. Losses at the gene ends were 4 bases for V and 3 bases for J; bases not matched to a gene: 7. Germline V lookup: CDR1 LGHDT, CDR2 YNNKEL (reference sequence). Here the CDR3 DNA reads TGTGCCAGCAGCCCCACAGGGGGTTACGAAGAGACCCAGTACTTC. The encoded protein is CASSPTGGYEETQYF.

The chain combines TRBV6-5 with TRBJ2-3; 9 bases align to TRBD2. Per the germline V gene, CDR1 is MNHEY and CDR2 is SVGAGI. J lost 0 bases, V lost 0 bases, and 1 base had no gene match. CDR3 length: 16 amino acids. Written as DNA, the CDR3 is TGTGCCAGCAGTTACTCTAGCGGGAGCAGCACAGATACGCAGTATTTT. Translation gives CASSYSSGSSTDTQYF.

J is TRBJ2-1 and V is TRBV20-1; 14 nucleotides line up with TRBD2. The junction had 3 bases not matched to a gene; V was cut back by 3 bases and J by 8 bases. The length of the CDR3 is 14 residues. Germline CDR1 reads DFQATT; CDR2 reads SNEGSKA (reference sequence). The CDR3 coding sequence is TGCAGTGCTAGGAGACTAGCGGGAGGGCATGAGCAGTTCTTC. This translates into CSARRLAGGHEQFF.

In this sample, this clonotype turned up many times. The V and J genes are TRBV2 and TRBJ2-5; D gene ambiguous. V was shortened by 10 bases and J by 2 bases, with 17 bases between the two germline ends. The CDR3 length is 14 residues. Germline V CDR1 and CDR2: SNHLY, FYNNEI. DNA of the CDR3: TGTGCCACCGTGCTCCAAATCGAACAAGAGACCCAGTACTTC. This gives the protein CATVLQIEQETQYF.

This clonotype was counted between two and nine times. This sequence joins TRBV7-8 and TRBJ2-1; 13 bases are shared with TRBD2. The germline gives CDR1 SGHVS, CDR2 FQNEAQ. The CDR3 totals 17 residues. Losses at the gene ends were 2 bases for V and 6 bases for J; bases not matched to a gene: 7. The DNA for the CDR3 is TGTGCCAGCAGCTTATATGGACTAGCGGGAGAGGGCAATGAGCAGTTCTTC. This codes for CASSLYGLAGEGNEQFF.

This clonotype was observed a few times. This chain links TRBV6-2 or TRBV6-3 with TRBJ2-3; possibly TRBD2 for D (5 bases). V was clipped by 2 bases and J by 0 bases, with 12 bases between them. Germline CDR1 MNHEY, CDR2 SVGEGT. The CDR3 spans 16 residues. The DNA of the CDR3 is TGTGCCAGCAGTTACCGCCCAGGCGGGAGCACAGATACGCAGTATTTT. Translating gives CASSYRPGGSTDTQYF.

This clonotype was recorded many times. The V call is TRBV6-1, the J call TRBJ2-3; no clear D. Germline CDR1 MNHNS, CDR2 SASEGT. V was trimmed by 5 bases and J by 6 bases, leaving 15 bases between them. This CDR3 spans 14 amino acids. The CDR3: CASSLTRGSDTQYF. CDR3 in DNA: TGTGCCAGCAGTTTGACCCGAGGTTCCGATACGCAGTATTTT.

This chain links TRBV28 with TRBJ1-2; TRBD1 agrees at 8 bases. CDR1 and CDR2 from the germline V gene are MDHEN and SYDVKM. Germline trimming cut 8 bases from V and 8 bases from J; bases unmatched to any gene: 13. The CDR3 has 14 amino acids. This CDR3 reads CASQRTGRREGYTF. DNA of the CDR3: TGTGCCAGCCAGCGGACAGGGCGAAGAGAGGGCTACACCTTC.

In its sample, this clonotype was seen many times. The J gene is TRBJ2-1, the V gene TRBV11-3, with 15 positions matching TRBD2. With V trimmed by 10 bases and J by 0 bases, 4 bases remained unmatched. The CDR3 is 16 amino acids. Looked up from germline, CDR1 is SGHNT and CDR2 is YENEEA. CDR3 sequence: CATGTSGRSSYNEQFF. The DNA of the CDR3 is TGTGCCACAGGGACTAGCGGGAGGAGCTCCTACAATGAGCAGTTCTTC. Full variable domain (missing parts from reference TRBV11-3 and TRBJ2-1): EAGVVQSPRYKIIEKKQPVAFWCNPISGHNTLYWYLQNLGQGPELLIRYENEEAVDDSQLPKDRFSAERLKGVDSTLKIQPAELGDSAVYLCATGTSGRSSYNEQFFGPGTRLTVL.